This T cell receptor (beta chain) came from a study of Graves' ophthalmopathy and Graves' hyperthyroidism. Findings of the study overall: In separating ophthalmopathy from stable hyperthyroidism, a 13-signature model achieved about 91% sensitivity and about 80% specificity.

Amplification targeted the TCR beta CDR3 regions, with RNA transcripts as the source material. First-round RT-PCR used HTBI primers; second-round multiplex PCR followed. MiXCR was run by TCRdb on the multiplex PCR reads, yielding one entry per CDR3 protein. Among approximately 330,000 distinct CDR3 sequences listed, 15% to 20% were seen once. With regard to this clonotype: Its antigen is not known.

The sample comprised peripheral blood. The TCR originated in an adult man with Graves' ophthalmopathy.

CDR3 region: CASSYSSGNEQYF. Written as DNA, the CDR3 is TGTGCCAGCAGTTACTCGTCGGGTAACGAGCAGTACTTC. This rearrangement joins TRBV6-2 or TRBV6-3 to TRBJ2-7; D not resolved. Germline loops: CDR1 MNHEY, CDR2 SVGEGT. With 0 bases removed from V and 5 bases from J, the gap between germline ends came to 8 bases. The CDR3 sequence is 13 residues long.